These T cell receptor beta chains were read from a single sample in a study of OX40 agonist ivuxolimab in advanced cancers. This table comes from immunoSEQ multiplex PCR, and its TCRdb copy is limited to in-frame clones, with some not included. The sample yields roughly 70,000 clones, more than 75% seen once. The sequencing used CD4+ or CD8+ T cells sorted from blood, collected in a trial of the OX40 agonist ivuxolimab. The origin of the receptors is an adult with an advanced solid tumor such as melanoma, head and neck, liver or kidney cancer. Both conserved end residues are part of each CDR3. The D gene is left open where the match is weak. Rows give clone size only sometimes, using once, few, many, or a class for an expanded clone.

V	J	D	size	CDR3	DNA
TRBV4-3	TRBJ1-1	-	-	CASSQALRDTEAFF	TGCGCCAGCAGCCAAGCTCTCAGGGACACTGAAGCTTTCTTT
TRBV9	TRBJ2-1	-	once	CASSVEGRSNEQFF	TGTGCCAGCAGCGTAGAGGGTCGTAGCAATGAGCAGTTCTTC
TRBV15	TRBJ2-7	-	-	CATSRAGTRSYEQYF	TGTGCCACCAGCAGAGCTGGGACCCGCTCCTACGAGCAGTACTTC
TRBV7-2	TRBJ1-5	-	-	CASSFPNRDGQPQHF	TGTGCCAGCAGCTTCCCCAACAGGGACGGGCAGCCCCAGCATTTT
TRBV4-1	TRBJ2-7	-	-	CASSLRATNYEQYF	TGCGCCAGCAGCCTCCGGGCCACGAACTACGAGCAGTACTTC
TRBV5-4	TRBJ2-7	TRBD1	-	CASSTDGTGLQYF	TGTGCCAGCAGCACCGACGGGACAGGGCTGCAGTACTTC
TRBV6-1	TRBJ2-7	TRBD1	-	CASRRQGSYEQYF	TGTGCCAGCAGGCGACAGGGTTCCTACGAGCAGTACTTC
TRBV5-1	TRBJ2-3	-	-	CASSLDRTDLTDTQYF	TGCGCCAGCAGCTTGGACCGGACAGACCTCACAGATACGCAGTATTTT
TRBV5-8	TRBJ1-1	-	-	CASSLFWGRVDTEAFF	TGTGCCAGCAGCTTGTTTTGGGGTCGGGTGGACACTGAAGCTTTCTTT
TRBV7-9	TRBJ1-5	TRBD1	-	CASSSGQGSYSNQPQHF	TGTGCCAGCAGCAGTGGACAGGGCTCCTATAGCAATCAGCCCCAGCATTTT
TRBV6-5	TRBJ1-1	TRBD1	-	CASSWDRGGKTEAFF	TGTGCCAGCAGTTGGGACAGGGGAGGAAAAACTGAAGCTTTCTTT
TRBV11-2	TRBJ1-3	-	once	CASSLLQGAGNTIYF	TGTGCCAGCAGCTTGTTACAGGGCGCTGGAAACACCATATATTTT
TRBV2	TRBJ1-2	-	-	CASSEGPTGGYTF	TGTGCCAGCAGCGAGGGCCCTACAGGTGGCTACACCTTC
TRBV7-9	TRBJ2-3	-	-	CASSSVGNTQYF	TGTGCCAGCAGCTCCGTGGGGAACACGCAGTATTTT
TRBV18	TRBJ1-1	-	-	CASSPTRTTAMNTEAFF	TGTGCCAGCTCACCAACCCGAACGACAGCCATGAACACTGAAGCTTTCTTT
TRBV15	TRBJ1-1	-	few	CATSRDLLGRGGHTEAFF	TGTGCCACCAGCAGAGATCTGTTGGGGAGGGGGGGGCACACTGAAGCTTTCTTT
TRBV15	TRBJ2-2	TRBD2	-	CATSRDPRKAGDGELFF	TGTGCCACCAGCAGAGATCCCCGGAAAGCGGGGGACGGGGAGCTGTTTTTT
TRBV6-5	TRBJ1-4	-	-	CASSTTPGNEKLFF	TGTGCCAGCAGTACTACACCGGGAAATGAAAAACTGTTTTTT
TRBV18	TRBJ1-1	-	once	CASSALRMNTEAFF	TGTGCCAGCTCGGCACTCAGGATGAACACTGAAGCTTTCTTT
TRBV5-6	TRBJ1-6	TRBD1	-	CASSLRSTGVFNSPLHF	TGTGCCAGCAGCTTGCGTAGTACAGGGGTGTTCAATTCACCCCTCCACTTT
TRBV9	TRBJ1-2	-	few	CASSVGLSYGYTF	TGTGCCAGCAGCGTTGGCCTATCCTATGGCTACACCTTC
TRBV5-1	TRBJ1-1	-	-	CASSAGTVAEAFF	TGCGCCAGCAGCGCGGGGACCGTTGCTGAGGCTTTCTTT
TRBV7-9	TRBJ1-1	-	-	CASSPGEGDLNTEAFF	TGTGCCAGCAGCCCTGGGGAAGGGGACCTGAACACTGAAGCTTTCTTT
TRBV6-6	TRBJ1-3	TRBD1	-	CASSYSTGAIYF	TGTGCCAGCAGTTACTCCACAGGGGCCATATATTTT
TRBV19	TRBJ1-6	-	-	CATSGQDSPLHF	TGTGCCACCTCCGGGCAGGATTCACCCCTCCACTTT
TRBV2	TRBJ2-3	TRBD2	-	CASSEQGGGNTDTQYF	TGTGCCAGCAGTGAGCAGGGCGGGGGGAACACAGATACGCAGTATTTT
TRBV5-6	TRBJ2-5	-	-	CASSGPDQETQYF	TGTGCCAGCAGCGGGCCTGACCAAGAGACCCAGTACTTC
TRBV4-1	TRBJ1-4	-	-	CASSQVKVGEKLFF	TGCGCCAGCAGCCAAGTTAAAGTAGGGGAAAAACTGTTTTTT
TRBV5-6	TRBJ2-3	TRBD2	-	CASTLAGVSKDTQYF	TGTGCCAGCACCCTAGCGGGGGTGTCCAAAGATACGCAGTATTTT
TRBV28	TRBJ2-5	-	once	CASSFAGRETQYF	TGTGCCAGCAGTTTCGCGGGTCGCGAGACCCAGTACTTC
TRBV5-6	TRBJ1-3	-	once	CASSLRDHTIYF	TGTGCCAGCAGCTTGAGGGACCACACCATATATTTT
TRBV5-5	TRBJ2-1	TRBD1	-	CASSPRDSPYNEQFF	TGTGCCAGCAGCCCCCGGGACAGCCCTTACAATGAGCAGTTCTTC